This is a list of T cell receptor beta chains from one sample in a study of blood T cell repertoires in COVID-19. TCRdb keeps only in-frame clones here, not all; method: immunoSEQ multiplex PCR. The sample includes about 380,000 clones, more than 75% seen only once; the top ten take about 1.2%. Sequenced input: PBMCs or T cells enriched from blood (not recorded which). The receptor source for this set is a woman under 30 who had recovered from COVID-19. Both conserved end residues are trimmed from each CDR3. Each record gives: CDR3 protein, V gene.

ASSEIPQGY	TRBV2
ASSLDWREPDT	TRBV11-2
ASSLRDREDSSYNEQF	TRBV14
ATLPSPEGRIYEQY	TRBV10-3
SAGHQETQY	TRBV20-1
ASTNPGQFYEQY	TRBV10-2
ASKAGGTDTQY	TRBV25-1
ASSGSIGSEQTQETQY	TRBV28
ASSPIRTDKETQY	TRBV6-5
ASSAAVTQGRETQY	TRBV5-1
ASSLGQLTDTQY	TRBV5-4
ASSSPDREREETQY	TRBV5-1
ASSVRQGTYGYT	TRBV5-6
ASSLKTSGVKNIQY	TRBV28
ASSPRGGANEKLF	TRBV5-1
ASTSRDSLPEQY	TRBV6-1
ASSSYRDGYT	TRBV27
ASSLRGGELF	TRBV3-1/TRBV3-2
ASSLAGHSNEQY	TRBV7-9
ASSVAGWAEQY	TRBV9
ASSLFRVREKGLKAF	TRBV5-1
AWFRGRGASGANVLT	TRBV30
ASSPAGGTDTQY	TRBV9